A single sample is the source of the 21 T cell receptor beta chains below, sequenced in a study of read filtering for tumor transcriptome and immune sequencing. Molecular barcoded adaptors covering alpha/delta and beta/gamma chains were used on around 370 ng RNA. TCRdb redid the calling of the reads with MiXCR, one entry per CDR3 protein. The sample gives tens of thousands of distinct CDR3 sequences, over 11% of which show up once; about 42% is in the top ten. The sample consisted of a population of CD138-negative cells sorted from bone marrow. These receptors were collected from a donor aged 40 or older with multiple myeloma.

V is TRBV7-9 and J is TRBJ1-4; TRBD1 matches 7 bases. V shed 3 bases and J 12 bases; nucleotides not matched to a gene: 10. The CDR3 totals 14 residues. Germline V lookup: CDR1 SEHNR, CDR2 FQNEAQ (reference sequence). The CDR3 loop reads CASSFTGVGEELFF. CDR3 bases: TGTGCCAGCAGCTTTACAGGGGTTGGCGAAGAACTGTTTTTT.

This clonotype showed up many times. The chain carries TRBV19 and TRBJ2-3, with TRBD2 matching 11 bases. V lost 9 bases, J lost 5 bases, and 10 bases stayed unmatched. CDR3 length: 15 residues. Germline values: CDR1 LNHDA, CDR2 SQIVND (reference sequence). CDR3 in amino acids: CARDKLAGVVDTQYF. CDR3 nucleotide sequence: TGTGCCAGAGACAAACTAGCGGGAGTTGTAGATACGCAGTATTTT.

This clonotype was found many times. The CDR3 here is CATTCPYEQYF. The CDR3 nucleotides read TGTGCCACTACGTGCCCCTACGAGCAGTACTTC. The chain employs TRBV15 and TRBJ2-7; the D is unclear. The V end was cut by 9 bases, the J end by 2 bases, with 8 bases between. Germline loops: CDR1 LNHNV, CDR2 YYDKDF (reference sequence). The CDR3 runs 11 residues.

Notes on this clonotype: This may come from a read error, since a much larger clone is one base off. Here the CDR3 DNA reads TGCAGCGTCTGGGCCCGGACAGGGGGCGGGGGCTGCACCTTC. Protein product: CSVWARTGGGGCTF. The J gene is TRBJ1-2, the V gene TRBV29-1, with 11 bases identical to TRBD1. Germline values: CDR1 SQVTM, CDR2 ANQGSEA. The CDR3 totals 14 residues.

The sample holds a few counts of this clonotype. Being one base from a much bigger clone, this may be a read error. V and J are TRBV2 and TRBJ1-1, with 7 nucleotides matching TRBD1. V lost 7 bases and J lost 7; bases outside the gene matches: 6. The CDR3 consists of 12 residues. In germline, CDR1 is SNHLY, CDR2 FYNNEI. As DNA, the CDR3 is TGTGCCAGCATCTCCGGACAGGATGAAGCTTTCTTT. Amino acids: CASISGQDEAFF.

This clonotype was counted at least ten times. The chain uses TRBV7-3 and TRBJ2-1; 8 bases fit TRBD2. The CDR3 spans 16 residues. The V gene's germline CDR1 is SGHTA and CDR2 FQGTGA. The junction had 12 bases not matched to a gene; V was cut back by 4 bases and J by 7 bases. CDR3 amino acids: CASSSTPGLVSNEQFF. In DNA form, the CDR3 reads TGTGCCAGCAGCTCCACACCGGGACTAGTTTCGAATGAGCAGTTCTTC.

Regarding this clonotype: One junction end disagrees with the germline gene, perhaps due to a read error. J is TRBJ1-1 and V is TRBV28, with 7 positions matching TRBD1. This CDR3 spans 14 amino acids. CDR1 is MDHEN and CDR2 is SYDVKM in the germline V gene. The DNA of the CDR3 is TGTCCCAGCAGTTTGCCAGGGGGTGCCACTCAAGCTTTCTTT. Translation: CPSSLPGGATQAFF.

This clonotype showed up many times. The CDR3 DNA follows: TGTGCTAGTGGTTTGGTACCCCAAGAGACCCAGTACTTC. Encoded protein: CASGLVPQETQYF. The chain recombines TRBV12-5 with TRBJ2-5; no reliable D call. The CDR3 runs to 13 residues. The germline CDR1 and CDR2 sequences are LGHNT and FRNRAP. Trimming shortened V by 0 bases and J by 1 base, and 3 bases separated the two germline ends.

There are many counts of this clonotype. The chain links TRBV11-1 to TRBJ1-1; possibly TRBD1 for D (6 bases). The CDR3 consists of 16 residues. Germline V lookup: CDR1 SGHAT, CDR2 FQDESV (reference sequence). Deletions cut 6 bases from V and 2 bases from J, with 19 bases between. The CDR3 is CASSRPGAGGNTEAFF. The CDR3 DNA is TGTGCCAGCAGTCGTCCAGGGGCCGGCGGAAACACTGAAGCTTTCTTT.

This clonotype was seen at least ten times. The rearrangement uses TRBV7-3 and TRBJ2-1; tentatively, D is TRBD1 (6 bases). Germline CDR1 and CDR2: SGHTA and FQGTGA. The CDR3 is 13 residues long. Trimming removed 5 bases at V and 15 bases at J, with 20 bases between. CDR3 in amino acids: CASSISQGNSLFF. The DNA of the CDR3 is TGTGCCAGCAGCATAAGCCAGGGGAACAGTCTGTTCTTC.

In its sample, this clonotype was seen many times. The junction departs from the called germline gene at one end, perhaps through a read error. The chain couples TRBV20-1 to TRBJ2-7; 7 positions match TRBD1. This CDR3 comprises 13 residues. The germline CDR1 and CDR2 sequences are DFQATT and SNEGSKA (reference sequence). As DNA, the CDR3 is TGCAGTGGTAGACAGGGTTCGCCCTACGAGCAGTACTTC. This gives the protein CSGRQGSPYEQYF.

This clonotype has ten or more counts. The chain couples TRBV20-1 to TRBJ2-1; TRBD1 agrees at 9 bases. J lost 6 bases, V lost 5 bases, and 11 bases had no gene match. This CDR3 spans 15 amino acids. Germline assignment: CDR1 DFQATT and CDR2 SNEGSKA (reference sequence). CDR3: CSAYGQGRSFNEQFF. As DNA, the CDR3 is TGCAGTGCTTATGGACAGGGGAGGTCGTTCAATGAGCAGTTCTTC.

This clonotype came up many times. The chain joins TRBV7-8 to TRBJ2-3; maybe TRBD1 (5 bases). Germline V gene sequence: CDR1 SGHVS, CDR2 FQNEAQ. The CDR3 length is 14 residues. V was pared by 5 bases and J by 0 bases, with 9 bases between. CDR3 loop: CASSRRQSTDTQYF. DNA of the CDR3: TGTGCCAGCAGCCGACGACAGAGCACAGATACGCAGTATTTT.

This clonotype was counted a single time. A read error is possible here, since a much larger clone lies one base away. The chain employs TRBV20-1 and TRBJ2-3; TRBD2 matches at 7 bases. CDR3 size: 15 residues. CDR1 DFQATT and CDR2 SNEGSKA come from the germline V gene (reference sequence). The CDR3 DNA is TGCAGTGCTCCCCCTACTAGCGCGGGCTTAGATACGCTGTATTTT. It yields the protein CSAPPTSAGLDTLYF.

In this sample, this clonotype turned up many times. The chain employs TRBV29-1 and TRBJ2-1; the D gene is possibly TRBD2 (6 bases). The ends were cut back, 4 bases at V and 0 bases at J, with 16 bases in the middle. This CDR3 is 16 amino acids long. The germline V gene encodes CDR1 SQVTM and CDR2 ANQGSEA. Written as DNA, the CDR3 is TGCAGCGTTGCTTCCCGGGAGCCACCCTCCTACAATGAGCAGTTCTTC. Its translation is CSVASREPPSYNEQFF.

This clonotype was recorded at least ten times. This chain uses TRBV18 with TRBJ2-5; possibly TRBD1 for D (6 bases). The CDR3 has 16 amino acids. In germline, CDR1 is KGHSH, CDR2 LQKENI. Between the trimmed V and J ends, which lost 3 bases and 1 base, there was a span of 15 bases. DNA of the CDR3: TGTGCCAGCTCACCGGTTGGGGGCATCTTCCAAGAGACCCAGTACTTC. This codes for CASSPVGGIFQETQYF.

The CDR3 sequence: CASSGLGYGNTIYF. The CDR3 DNA reads TGTGCCAGCAGTGGGCTGGGATACGGCAACACCATATATTTT. The chain combines TRBV27 with TRBJ1-3; D is unresolved. This CDR3 has 14 residues. Looked up from germline, CDR1 is MNHEY and CDR2 is SMNVEV (reference sequence). With 5 bases removed from V and 7 bases from J, the gap between germline ends came to 15 bases.

This clonotype was counted ten times or more. The V and J genes are TRBV20-1 and TRBJ1-1, with D uncertain. V lost 8 bases to trimming and J lost 0 bases, with 4 bases between them. The CDR3 sequence is 10 residues long. Germline-derived CDR1 and CDR2 are DFQATT and SNEGSKA (reference sequence). The CDR3 nucleotides are TGCAGTCTAATGAACACTGAAGCTTTCTTT. Translating it yields CSLMNTEAFF.

This clonotype was seen ten or more times. The gene calls are TRBV27 and TRBJ2-7; 8 nucleotides align to TRBD1. The V gene's germline CDR1 is MNHEY and CDR2 SMNVEV (reference sequence). Trimming cost V 10 bases and J 3 bases; bases outside gene matches: 8. The CDR3 length is 13 residues. The CDR3 DNA is TGTGCCACTAACCCTACAGGGGGCTACGAGCAGTACTTC. Its protein is CATNPTGGYEQYF.

This clonotype was counted ten times or more. One junction end does not reproduce the germline sequence, and a read error may be involved. V is TRBV5-5 and J is TRBJ1-1; D is undetermined. Germline CDR1 reads SGHKS; CDR2 reads YYEKEE (reference sequence). The CDR3 is made up of 15 amino acids. In nucleotides, the CDR3 is TGTGCCAGCAGCTTGGATATCATGCCGAACACTGAAGTTTTCTTT. As protein: CASSLDIMPNTEVFF.

This clonotype was picked up many times. The chain links TRBV20-1 to TRBJ2-1; 10 bases agree with TRBD2. From germline, CDR1 is DFQATT and CDR2 SNEGSKA (reference sequence). J was trimmed by 9 bases and V by 4 bases; bases with no gene match: 15. This CDR3 is 16 amino acids long. The DNA for the CDR3 is TGCAGTGCTACATGGCCAAGCGGGAGGGCGTTGGGTGAGCAGTTCTTC. Translated: CSATWPSGRALGEQFF.